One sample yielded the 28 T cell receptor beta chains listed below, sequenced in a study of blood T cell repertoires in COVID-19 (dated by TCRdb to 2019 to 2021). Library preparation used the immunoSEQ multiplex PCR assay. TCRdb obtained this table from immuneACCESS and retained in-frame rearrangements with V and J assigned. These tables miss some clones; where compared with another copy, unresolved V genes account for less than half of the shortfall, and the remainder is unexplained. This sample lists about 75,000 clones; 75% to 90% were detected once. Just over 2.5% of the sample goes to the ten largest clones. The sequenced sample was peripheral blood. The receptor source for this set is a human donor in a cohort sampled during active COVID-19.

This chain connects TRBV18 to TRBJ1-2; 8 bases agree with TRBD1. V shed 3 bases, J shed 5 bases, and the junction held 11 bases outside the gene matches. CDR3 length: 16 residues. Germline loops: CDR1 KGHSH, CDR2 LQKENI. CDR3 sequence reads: CASSPPHRDRNYGYTF. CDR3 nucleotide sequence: TGTGCCAGCTCACCTCCTCATCGGGACAGGAATTATGGCTACACCTTC.

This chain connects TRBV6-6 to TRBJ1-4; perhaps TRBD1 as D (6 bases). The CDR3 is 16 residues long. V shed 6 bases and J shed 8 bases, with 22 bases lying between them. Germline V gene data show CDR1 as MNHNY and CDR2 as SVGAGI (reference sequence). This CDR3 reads CASSRTRGGAGEKLFF. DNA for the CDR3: TGTGCCAGCAGCCGCACTCGGGGGGGGGCTGGGGAAAAACTGTTTTTT.

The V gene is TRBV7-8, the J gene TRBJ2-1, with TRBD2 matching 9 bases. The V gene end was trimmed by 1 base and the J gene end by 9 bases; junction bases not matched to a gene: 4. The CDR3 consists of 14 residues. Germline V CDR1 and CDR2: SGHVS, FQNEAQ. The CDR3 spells CASSLVGGRAEQFF. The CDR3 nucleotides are TGTGCCAGCAGCTTAGTGGGCGGGAGGGCTGAGCAGTTCTTC.

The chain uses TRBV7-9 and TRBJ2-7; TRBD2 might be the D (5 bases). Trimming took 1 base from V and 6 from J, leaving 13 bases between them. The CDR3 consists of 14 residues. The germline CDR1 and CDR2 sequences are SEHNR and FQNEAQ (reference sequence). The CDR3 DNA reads TGTGCCAGCAGCTTAGTTACGGGAAGGGTCGAGCAGTACTTC. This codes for CASSLVTGRVEQYF.

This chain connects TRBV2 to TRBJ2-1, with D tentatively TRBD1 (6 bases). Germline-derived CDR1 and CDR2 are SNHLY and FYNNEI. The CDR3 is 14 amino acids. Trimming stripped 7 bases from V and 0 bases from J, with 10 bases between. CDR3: CASIDRSSYNEQFF. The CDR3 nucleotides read TGTGCCAGCATCGACAGGAGCTCCTACAATGAGCAGTTCTTC.

The CDR3 region is CASSSDRGVTQPQHF. Written as DNA, the CDR3 is TGTGCCAGCAGCTCAGACAGGGGGGTGACTCAGCCCCAGCATTTT. The V gene is TRBV5-4, the J gene TRBJ1-5; 9 bases are shared with TRBD1. Germline lookup yields CDR1 SGHNT and CDR2 YYREEE (reference sequence). V trimming: 3 bases; J trimming: 6 bases; junction bases outside the gene matches: 7. CDR3 length: 15 residues.

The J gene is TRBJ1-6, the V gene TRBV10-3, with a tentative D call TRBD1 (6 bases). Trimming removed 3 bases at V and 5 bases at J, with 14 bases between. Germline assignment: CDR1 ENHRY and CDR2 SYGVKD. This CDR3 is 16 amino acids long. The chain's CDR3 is CAISDIAGGNNSPLHF. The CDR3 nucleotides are TGTGCCATCAGTGATATTGCGGGGGGCAATAATTCACCCCTCCACTTT.

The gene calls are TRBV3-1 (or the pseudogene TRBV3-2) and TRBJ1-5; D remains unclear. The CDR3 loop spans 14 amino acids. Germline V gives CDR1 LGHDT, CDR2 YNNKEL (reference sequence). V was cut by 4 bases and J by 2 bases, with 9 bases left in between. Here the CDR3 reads CASSPAWGNQPQHF. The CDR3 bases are TGTGCCAGCAGCCCAGCGTGGGGCAATCAGCCCCAGCATTTT.

The CDR3 here is CASSLPWGVGRNTGELFF. DNA of the CDR3: TGTGCCAGCAGCCTCCCCTGGGGGGTCGGTCGGAACACCGGGGAGCTGTTTTTT. V is TRBV7-2 and J is TRBJ2-2, with D perhaps matching TRBD2 (6 bases). V was cut by 5 bases and J by 1 base, with 20 bases left in between. Per germline, CDR1 SGHTA and CDR2 FQGNSA. The length of the CDR3 is 18 residues.

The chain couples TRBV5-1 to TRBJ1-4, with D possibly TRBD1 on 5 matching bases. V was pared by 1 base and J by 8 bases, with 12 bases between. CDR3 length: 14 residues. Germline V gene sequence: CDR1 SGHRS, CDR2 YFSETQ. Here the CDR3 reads CASSLRGGEEKLFF. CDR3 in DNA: TGCGCCAGCAGCTTGAGAGGAGGGGAAGAAAAACTGTTTTTT.

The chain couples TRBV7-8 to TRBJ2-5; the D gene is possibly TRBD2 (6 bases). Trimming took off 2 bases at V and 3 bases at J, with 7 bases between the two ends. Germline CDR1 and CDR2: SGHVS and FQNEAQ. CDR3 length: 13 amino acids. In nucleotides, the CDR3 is TGTGCCAGCAGCTTACGGGGGAAAGAGACCCAGTACTTC. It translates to CASSLRGKETQYF.

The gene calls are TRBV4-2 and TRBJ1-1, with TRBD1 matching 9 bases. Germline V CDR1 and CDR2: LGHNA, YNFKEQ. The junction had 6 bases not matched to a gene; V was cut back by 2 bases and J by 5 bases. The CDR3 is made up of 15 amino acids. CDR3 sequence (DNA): TGTGCCAGCAGCCAACTTACAGGGGGCAGGACTGAAGCTTTCTTT. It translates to CASSQLTGGRTEAFF.

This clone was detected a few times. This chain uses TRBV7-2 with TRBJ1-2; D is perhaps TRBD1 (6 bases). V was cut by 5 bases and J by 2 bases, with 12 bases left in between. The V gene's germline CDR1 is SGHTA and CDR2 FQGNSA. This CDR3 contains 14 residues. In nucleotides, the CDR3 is TGTGCCAGCAGCCCAGACAGGACCAACTATGGCTACACCTTC. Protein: CASSPDRTNYGYTF.

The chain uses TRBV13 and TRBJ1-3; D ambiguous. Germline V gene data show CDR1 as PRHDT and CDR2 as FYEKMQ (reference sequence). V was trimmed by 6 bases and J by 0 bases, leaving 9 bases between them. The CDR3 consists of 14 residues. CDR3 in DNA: TGTGCCAGCAGTGCCGGTAACTCTGGAAACACCATATATTTT. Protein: CASSAGNSGNTIYF. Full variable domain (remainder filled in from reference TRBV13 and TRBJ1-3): AAGVIQSPRHLIKEKRETATLKCYPIPRHDTVYWYQQGPGQDPQFLISFYEKMQSDKGSIPDRFSAQQFSDYHSELNMSSLELGDSALYFCASSAGNSGNTIYFGEGSWLTVV.

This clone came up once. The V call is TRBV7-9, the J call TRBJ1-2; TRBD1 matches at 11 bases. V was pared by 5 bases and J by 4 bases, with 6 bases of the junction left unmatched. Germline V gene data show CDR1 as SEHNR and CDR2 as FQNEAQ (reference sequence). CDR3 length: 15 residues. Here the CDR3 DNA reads TGTGCCAGCAGCACTCGGACAGGGGGCGTCTATGGCTACACCTTC. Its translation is CASSTRTGGVYGYTF.

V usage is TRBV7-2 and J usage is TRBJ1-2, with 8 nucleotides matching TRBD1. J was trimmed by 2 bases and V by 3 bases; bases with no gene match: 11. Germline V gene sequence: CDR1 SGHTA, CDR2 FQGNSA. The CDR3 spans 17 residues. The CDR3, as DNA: TGTGCCAGCAGCTTTAATCCCCCGGGACAGGACAACTATGGCTACACCTTC. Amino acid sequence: CASSFNPPGQDNYGYTF. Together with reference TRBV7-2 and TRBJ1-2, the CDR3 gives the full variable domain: GAGVSQSPSNKVTEKGKDVELRCDPISGHTALYWYRQSLGQGLEFLIYFQGNSAPDKSGLPSDRFSAERTGGSVSTLTIQRTQQEDSAVYLCASSFNPPGQDNYGYTFGSGTRLTVV.

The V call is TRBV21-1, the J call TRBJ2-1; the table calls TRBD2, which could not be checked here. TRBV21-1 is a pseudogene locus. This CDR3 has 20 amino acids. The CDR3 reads CASSKAGGRGTFSSYNEQFF. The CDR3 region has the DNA TGTGCCAGCAGCAAAGCTGGGGGGCGGGGGACCTTCAGCTCCTACAATGAGCAGTTCTTC.

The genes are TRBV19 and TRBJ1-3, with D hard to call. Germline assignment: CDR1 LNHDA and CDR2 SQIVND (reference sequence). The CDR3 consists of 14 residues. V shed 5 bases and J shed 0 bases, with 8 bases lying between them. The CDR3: CASSSGNSGNTIYF. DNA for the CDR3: TGTGCCAGTAGTTCCGGGAACTCTGGAAACACCATATATTTT.

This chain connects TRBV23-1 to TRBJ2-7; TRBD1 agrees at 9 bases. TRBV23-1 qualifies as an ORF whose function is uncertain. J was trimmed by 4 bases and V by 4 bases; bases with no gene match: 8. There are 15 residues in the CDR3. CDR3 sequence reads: CASSRPDRGEYEQYF. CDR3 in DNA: TGCGCCAGCAGTCGGCCGGACAGGGGAGAGTACGAGCAGTACTTC.

Here the CDR3 reads CASSSGQGAFNTDTQYF. CDR3 DNA sequence: TGTGCCAGTAGTTCCGGACAGGGGGCCTTTAACACAGATACGCAGTATTTT. The chain uses TRBV19 and TRBJ2-3, with TRBD1 matching over 11 bases. The CDR3 is made up of 17 amino acids. After removal of 5 bases from V and 2 bases from J, the junction contained 9 bases not matched to a gene. Germline loops: CDR1 LNHDA, CDR2 SQIVND (reference sequence). Combining the CDR3 with reference TRBV19 and TRBJ2-3 gives the whole variable domain DGGITQSPKYLFRKEGQNVTLSCEQNLNHDAMYWYRQDPGQGLRLIYYSQIVNDFQKGDIAEGYSVSREKKESFPLTVTSAQKNPTAFYLCASSSGQGAFNTDTQYFGPGTRLTVL.

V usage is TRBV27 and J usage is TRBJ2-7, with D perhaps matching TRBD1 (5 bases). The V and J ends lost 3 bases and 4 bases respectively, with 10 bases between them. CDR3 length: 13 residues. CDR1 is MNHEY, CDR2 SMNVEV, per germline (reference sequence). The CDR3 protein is CASSFGQGYEQYF. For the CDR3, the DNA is TGTGCCAGCAGTTTCGGTCAGGGTTACGAGCAGTACTTC.

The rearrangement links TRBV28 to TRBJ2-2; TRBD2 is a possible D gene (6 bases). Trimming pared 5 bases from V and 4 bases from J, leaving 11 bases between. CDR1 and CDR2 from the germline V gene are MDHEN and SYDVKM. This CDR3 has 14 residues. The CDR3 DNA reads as TGTGCCAGCAGTCCCCGGACTATCACCGGGGAGCTGTTTTTT. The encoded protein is CASSPRTITGELFF.

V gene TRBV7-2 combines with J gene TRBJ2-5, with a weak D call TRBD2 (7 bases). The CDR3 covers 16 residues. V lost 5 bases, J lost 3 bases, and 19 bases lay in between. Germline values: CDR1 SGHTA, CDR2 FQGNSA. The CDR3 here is CASSPGGGDGEETQYF. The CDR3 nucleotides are TGTGCCAGCAGCCCCGGCGGGGGCGATGGCGAAGAGACCCAGTACTTC. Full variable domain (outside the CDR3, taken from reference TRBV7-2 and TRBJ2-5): GAGVSQSPSNKVTEKGKDVELRCDPISGHTALYWYRQSLGQGLEFLIYFQGNSAPDKSGLPSDRFSAERTGGSVSTLTIQRTQQEDSAVYLCASSPGGGDGEETQYFGPGTRLLVL.

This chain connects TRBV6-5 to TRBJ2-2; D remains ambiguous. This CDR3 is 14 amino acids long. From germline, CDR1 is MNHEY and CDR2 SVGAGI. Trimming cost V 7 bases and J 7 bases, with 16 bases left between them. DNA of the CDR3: TGTGCCAGCATCAGAAGTAATCGTGGCGGGGAGCTGTTTTTT. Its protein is CASIRSNRGGELFF.

CDR3 loop: CASSVAPGWDSPLHF. In nucleotides, the CDR3 is TGTGCCAGCAGCGTAGCTCCAGGGTGGGATTCACCCCTCCACTTT. The chain employs TRBV9 and TRBJ1-6; weak D call: TRBD1 (5 bases). V was shortened by 0 bases and J by 8 bases, with 12 bases between the two germline ends. The CDR3 has 15 amino acids. Germline CDR1 reads SGDLS; CDR2 reads YYNGEE.

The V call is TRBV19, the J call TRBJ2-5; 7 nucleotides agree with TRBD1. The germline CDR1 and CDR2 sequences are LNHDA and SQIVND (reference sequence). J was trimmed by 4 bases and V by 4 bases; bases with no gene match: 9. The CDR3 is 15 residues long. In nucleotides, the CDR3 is TGTGCCAGTAGTACCGTACAGGGGATGGGAGAGACCCAGTACTTC. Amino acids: CASSTVQGMGETQYF.

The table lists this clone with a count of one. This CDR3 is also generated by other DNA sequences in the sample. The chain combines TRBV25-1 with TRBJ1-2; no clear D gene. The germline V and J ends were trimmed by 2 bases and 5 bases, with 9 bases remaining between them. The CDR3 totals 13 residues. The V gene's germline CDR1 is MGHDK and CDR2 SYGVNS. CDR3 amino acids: CASSEAGLYGYTF. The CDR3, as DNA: TGTGCCAGCAGTGAAGCGGGCCTTTATGGCTACACCTTC.

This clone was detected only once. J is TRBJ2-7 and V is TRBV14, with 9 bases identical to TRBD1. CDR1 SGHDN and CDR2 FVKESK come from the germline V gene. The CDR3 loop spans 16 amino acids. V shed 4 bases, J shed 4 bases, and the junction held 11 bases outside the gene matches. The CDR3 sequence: CASSRTRQGVRYEQYF. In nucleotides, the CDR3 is TGTGCCAGCAGCCGAACTAGACAGGGGGTCAGGTACGAGCAGTACTTC.